This TCR beta chain comes out of a study of T-cell memory formation after mild COVID-19 (dated by TCRdb to 2020 to 2023). With respect to the entire study: TCR sequence clusters from the two donors were found to be largely donor specific. The cohort was made up of two young adult volunteers, one female and one male, who were previously healthy. In a couple of donors, T-cell clones that expanded and contracted after mild COVID-19 were followed by sequencing TCRalpha and TCRbeta repertoires longitudinally. The full study reports these points: Contracting CD4+ clones were found mainly in CM and EM memory subsets, while CD8+ clones were enriched in EMRA. The study covered only a couple of mild cases, and larger cohorts including severe cases with pre-infection samples were considered necessary. SARS-CoV-2 specificity of the second-wave clones peaking on day 37 was not confirmed. Balanced CD4/CD8 phenotypes were observed for clones contracting from day 15 to 85, whereas a bias towards CD4+ was observed for a second wave of clones expanding from day 15 to 37. Some responding clones were detected in pre-infection memory, suggesting pre-existing cross-reactive memory T cells joined the SARS-CoV-2 response.

There are a few counts of this clonotype. Its antigen remains undetermined. No per-base quality is available; no much larger clone lies one base away. PBMCs were isolated by Ficoll-Paque density gradient centrifugation. The listed sequencing device is Illumina NovaSeq 6000. TCRalpha and TCRbeta cDNA libraries were built by 5'RACE with constant-segment primers, adding sample barcodes and unique molecular identifiers. Trizol reagent was used to extract RNA from every sample. Library amplification was performed in two PCR steps, and a second sample barcode and Illumina TruSeq adapters were introduced in the second step. The libraries were sequenced on an Illumina NovaSeq using 2 x 150 bp paired-end reads. The original methods were these. Demultiplexing of reads and collapsing into UMI-guided consensus sequences were performed with migec v1.2.7. With mixcr v2.1.11, UMI consensuses were aligned to TRA and TRB V and J templates and assembled into clonotypes. A clonotype was counted as expanded or contracted only when both edgeR and NoisET called the clonotype significant, with the noise models trained on biological replicates. For edgeR calls, the thresholds were a false discovery rate-adjusted p below 0.01 and a log2 fold-change of 1. As an exploratory analysis of dynamics, max-normalized trajectories of the 1000 most abundant clonotypes were examined by PCA with hierarchical clustering. Separately sequenced CD4+ and CD8+ repertoires were used to assign a CD4 or CD8 phenotype to each responding clone. In-frame beta chains were kept once TCRdb had trimmed the public reads at Q25 with fastp and called clones with MiXCR. Identical CDR3 protein sequences are pooled into one entry, listed with their most common genes and DNA. TCRdb assigned the V and J calls; the authors' analysis was not used. The sample yields around 200,000 distinct CDR3 sequences; over 20% were counted once. Of the sample, about 23% falls within the top ten clones.

The CDR3 starts with the cysteine, ends with the phenylalanine, and has 18 residues. This entry keeps only the CDR3 DNA: 54 bases, framed from base 1. CDR1 and CDR2 were assigned from the germline V gene (reference sequence) as LGHDT and YNNKEL. V loses 3 bases at its end and J loses 3 bases; junction bases beyond the gene matches: 9. Sequenced material: PBMCs or a T cell subset sorted from them (not recorded which). This chain joins TRBV3-1 to TRBJ2-3, with 13 bases in between that match TRBD2. This clonotype originated in an adult woman who had mild COVID-19 (a few samples of this study predate the infection). The sample titles of this study are shuffled in the database, so cell type and time point are left out; the donor was told from shared clones. The sequence in DNA is TGTGCCAGCAGCCATTCCGCGGTGGGACTAGCGGGAACAGATACGCAGTATTTT. Translated, it gives CASSHSAVGLAGTDTQYF.